This T cell receptor (beta chain) was identified during a study of blood T cell repertoires in COVID-19. Overall study context: Whether acute or convalescent, the COVID-19 samples came from the United States, Italy and Spain.

This clone occurred a few times. Libraries were prepared by immunoSEQ multiplex PCR; TCRdb keeps only in-frame clonotypes and omits some of them. The sample yields about 310,000 clones, around 87% seen once. CDR1 and CDR2 (germline): MNHEY, SVGAGI. The V and J ends lost 5 bases and 3 bases respectively, with 9 bases between them. The CDR3 consists of 13 residues. The gene calls are TRBV6-5 and TRBJ2-3, with D possibly matching TRBD1 (5 bases). What was sequenced was peripheral blood. The sequence was obtained from a man aged 50 to 59 with active or convalescent COVID-19. DNA of the CDR3: TGTGCCAGCAGTAGCAGGGTTACAGATACGCAGTATTTT. It specifies CASSSRVTDTQYF.